This record covers a single T cell receptor (beta chain). Clinical histories supplied by participants themselves formed the basis of cohort assignment. Each recovered donor of Cohort 3 presented with two negative PCRs, clearance, or symptom resolution. V shed 5 bases and J 3 bases; nucleotides not matched to a gene: 10. The germline CDR1 and CDR2 sequences are SGHVS and FNYEAQ. This CDR3 contains 16 residues. These data originate in a study of blood T cell repertoires in COVID-19. Overall study context: The analysed material was cDNA or gDNA that came from T cells, B-cell-depleted T cells, or PBMCs.

The method was immunoSEQ multiplex PCR; TCRdb's version includes in-frame clones alone and lacks a portion of them. The sample gives about 470,000 clones, about nine tenths of which show up once; roughly 0.7% is in the top ten. The sample taken for sequencing was PBMCs or T cells enriched from blood (not recorded which). The chain carries TRBV7-6 and TRBJ1-3, with 7 positions matching TRBD1. The sequence was collected from a woman aged 18-30 years who had recovered from COVID-19. The CDR3 DNA is TGTGCCAGCAGCCCTCGACAGGGAGCGGATGGAAACACCATATATTTT. As protein: CASSPRQGADGNTIYF. The whole variable domain, remainder taken from reference TRBV7-6 and TRBJ1-3, is GAGVSQSPRYKVTKRGQDVALRCDPISGHVSLYWYRQALGQGPEFLTYFNYEAQQDKSGLPNDRFSAERPEGSISTLTIQRTEQRDSAMYRCASSPRQGADGNTIYFGEGSWLTVV.